Shown below are 15 T cell receptor beta chains from a single sample sequenced in a study of T cell changes during pregnancy in multiple sclerosis. Sequencing was performed with immunoSEQ multiplex PCR; in TCRdb, only in-frame clones are kept and a portion is missing. The sample lists roughly 93,000 clones; under 95% were seen once. This specimen consisted of peripheral blood, obtained after pregnancy. The receptors shown here come from a female donor in good health, enrolled as a control in a pregnancy study.

The CDR3 sequence: CASSFLPRRQGAGGYEQYF. The CDR3, as DNA: TGCGCCAGCAGCTTCCTCCCCCGGAGACAGGGGGCGGGGGGGTACGAGCAGTACTTC. The rearrangement uses TRBV5-1 and TRBJ2-7; possibly TRBD1 for D (10 bases). CDR3 size: 19 residues. CDR1 and CDR2 (germline): SGHRS, YFSETQ. Trimming removed 2 bases at V and 4 bases at J, with 28 bases between.

The gene calls are TRBV15 and TRBJ2-5; TRBD2 matches 7 bases. This CDR3 is 15 amino acids long. Germline CDR1 is LNHNV and CDR2 is YYDKDF (reference sequence). The J segment lost 7 bases and the V segment lost 0 bases, leaving 8 bases of the junction unmatched. The CDR3: CATSRDREGLMTQYF. CDR3 DNA: TGTGCCACCAGCAGAGATAGGGAGGGCCTTATGACCCAGTACTTC.

The V and J genes are TRBV28 and TRBJ2-7; D perhaps matches TRBD2 (6 bases). V was cut by 4 bases and J by 4 bases, with 11 bases left in between. Germline V gene lookup returns CDR1 MDHEN and CDR2 SYDVKM. The CDR3 covers 13 residues. The CDR3: CASSWRAGYEQYF. The CDR3 coding sequence is TGTGCCAGCAGTTGGCGAGCGGGTTACGAGCAGTACTTC.

The J gene is TRBJ1-1, the V gene TRBV5-1, with 9 nucleotides matching TRBD1. The V gene's germline CDR1 is SGHRS and CDR2 YFSETQ. The ends lost 4 bases at V and 6 bases at J; junction bases unmatched: 7. CDR3 length: 14 residues. CDR3: CASSIGQGNSEAFF. In nucleotides, the CDR3 is TGCGCCAGCAGCATCGGACAGGGGAATTCTGAAGCTTTCTTT.

The genes are TRBV7-6 and TRBJ2-3, with TRBD1 matching 7 bases. The length of the CDR3 is 15 residues. Germline V gene sequence: CDR1 SGHVS, CDR2 FNYEAQ. Trimming at V came to 4 bases and at J to 2 bases, leaving 6 bases not matched to a gene. The CDR3 spells CASSSGQAPTDTQYF. DNA for the CDR3: TGTGCCAGCAGCTCCGGACAGGCTCCCACAGATACGCAGTATTTT.

The V and J genes are TRBV2 and TRBJ2-6; D not certain. The germline V gene encodes CDR1 SNHLY and CDR2 FYNNEI. V lost 4 bases to trimming and J lost 1 base, with 2 bases between them. The CDR3 runs to 13 residues. The DNA of the CDR3 is TGTGCCAGCAGTGCATCTGGGGCCAACGTCCTGACTTTC. It translates to CASSASGANVLTF.

This chain joins TRBV6-1 and TRBJ1-1; possibly TRBD1 for D (5 bases). CDR1 MNHNS and CDR2 SASEGT come from the germline V gene. The CDR3 spans 15 residues. V lost 0 bases to trimming and J lost 1 base, with 9 bases between them. The CDR3 DNA is TGTGCCAGCAGTGAAGCTGCGGGGACGAACACTGAAGCTTTCTTT. It specifies CASSEAAGTNTEAFF.

The V call is TRBV4-1, the J call TRBJ1-6; possibly TRBD1 for D (5 bases). The V gene's germline CDR1 is MGHRA and CDR2 YSYEKL. Trimming stripped 1 base from V and 10 bases from J, with 17 bases between. The length of the CDR3 is 16 residues. The CDR3 DNA sequence: TGCGCCAGCAGCCAAGGGGGGGACCGAGTACGCTCACCCCTCCACTTT. This translates into CASSQGGDRVRSPLHF.

The chain uses TRBV27 and TRBJ1-5; no clear D gene. With 1 base removed from V and 0 bases from J, the gap between germline ends came to 7 bases. The germline gives CDR1 MNHEY, CDR2 SMNVEV (reference sequence). This CDR3 is 15 amino acids long. CDR3 coding DNA: TGTGCCAGCAGTTTATTGGCTGTTAGCAATCAGCCCCAGCATTTT. Protein product: CASSLLAVSNQPQHF.

V is TRBV6-5 and J is TRBJ1-2; tentative D call: TRBD1 (5 bases). The CDR3 totals 14 residues. Germline-derived CDR1 and CDR2 are MNHEY and SVGAGI. Trimming removed 5 bases at V and 4 bases at J, with 14 bases between. CDR3 sequence reads: CASSGITGLYGYTF. CDR3 nucleotide sequence: TGTGCCAGCAGTGGGATTACAGGCCTCTATGGCTACACCTTC.

This rearrangement joins TRBV28 to TRBJ1-5, with 7 bases lining up with TRBD1. This CDR3 comprises 14 residues. V dropped 10 bases and J dropped 6; count of bases not matched to a gene: 12. The germline V gene has CDR1 MDHEN and CDR2 SYDVKM. The CDR3 protein is CAIQGGSQSQPQHF. The CDR3 DNA reads TGTGCCATCCAGGGGGGCAGTCAATCTCAGCCCCAGCATTTT.

V usage is TRBV7-9 and J usage is TRBJ2-7; 7 bases agree with TRBD1. Germline CDR1 SEHNR, CDR2 FQNEAQ (reference sequence). With 5 bases clipped from V and 2 bases from J, the junction kept 3 bases outside the gene matches. This CDR3 has 13 amino acids. The CDR3 is CASSLGTAYEQYF. In DNA form, the CDR3 reads TGTGCCAGCAGCCTCGGGACAGCCTACGAGCAGTACTTC.

The gene calls are TRBV7-8 and TRBJ2-5, with no clear D. The germline V and J ends were trimmed by 5 bases and 1 base, with 14 bases remaining between them. CDR1 is SGHVS and CDR2 is FQNEAQ in the germline V gene. This CDR3 spans 15 amino acids. The CDR3 DNA sequence: TGTGCCAGCAGCGCTCTAGGCAGCCCCCAAGAGACCCAGTACTTC. Encoded protein: CASSALGSPQETQYF.

This chain connects TRBV15 to TRBJ1-1; D not certain. The CDR3 loop spans 13 amino acids. The ends were cut back, 5 bases at V and 2 bases at J, with 9 bases in the middle. Germline V CDR1 and CDR2: LNHNV, YYDKDF (reference sequence). The chain's CDR3 is CATSPEGNTEAFF. DNA of the CDR3: TGTGCCACCAGCCCTGAGGGTAACACTGAAGCTTTCTTT.

This clone was seen a single time. The J gene is TRBJ1-5, the V gene TRBV9; maybe TRBD1 (6 bases). Germline CDR1 and CDR2: SGDLS and YYNGEE. The CDR3 spans 16 residues. Trimming cost V 3 bases and J 5 bases, with 18 bases left between them. In nucleotides, the CDR3 is TGTGCCAGCAGCGCGGGGGGGGCACGGGGGGATCAGCCCCAGCATTTT. As protein: CASSAGGARGDQPQHF.